This is a list of T cell receptor beta chains from one sample in a study of Graves' ophthalmopathy and Graves' hyperthyroidism. TCRdb reprocessed the multiplex PCR reads via MiXCR and lists one record per CDR3 protein. The data show approximately 500,000 distinct CDR3 sequences, around 14% seen once. Sequencing used blood. The receptors shown here come from a woman in her thirties with Graves' ophthalmopathy. Each CDR3 is given without its conserved first and last residue. Clone size appears in some rows only: once, few, many, or a class for an expanded clone.

many	TRBJ1-2	TRBV7-9	ASSFPGQGDYGYT
few	TRBJ2-2	TRBV20-1	SATEIANTGELF
many	TRBJ2-5	TRBV4-1	ASSHSGLAGGQETQY
many	TRBJ2-7	TRBV7-2	ASSFRSSYEQY
NA	TRBJ2-5	TRBV10-3	AISELGTGDYQETQY
many	TRBJ2-7	TRBV20-1	SARDLYREAYEQY
NA	TRBJ1-2	TRBV4-1	ASSQDQGQGEGYT
many	TRBJ1-1	TRBV7-8	ASSLAGDPQAF
many	TRBJ1-2	TRBV28	ASSITRNYGYT
NA	TRBJ2-5	TRBV30	AWKALAGIRETQY
NA	TRBJ2-6	TRBV19	ASSLQVYGANVLT
NA	TRBJ1-1	TRBV20-1	SAPRPETEAF
many	TRBJ1-2	TRBV19	ASTTPERGTGNGYT
many	TRBJ2-2	TRBV10-2	ASSEVTGPYRTGELF
many	TRBJ1-3	TRBV10-3	ATTALRGSGNTIY
many	TRBJ1-1	TRBV20-1	SARLYGAASEAF
many	TRBJ2-6	TRBV6-5	ASSYSRGGANVLT
NA	TRBJ2-7	TRBV7-8	ASSLAGGPEEQY
many	TRBJ2-7	TRBV20-1	SARSGAGGAYEQY
many	TRBJ2-7	TRBV7-2	ASSLPGRDQPYEQY
many	TRBJ1-1	TRBV5-1	ASSFTGYGTEAF
many	TRBJ2-5	TRBV20-1	SASPGPERETQY
NA	TRBJ2-5	TRBV27	ASSHIGGKEETQY
many	TRBJ1-2	TRBV30	AWSFPGQGVGYT
many	TRBJ2-6	TRBV5-1	ASSSGTDSGANVLT
NA	TRBJ2-2	TRBV12-3/TRBV12-4	ASSRTGDPGELF
many	TRBJ1-5	TRBV20-1	SALGPSNQPQH
many	TRBJ1-2	TRBV30	AWSVQGFYGYT
many	TRBJ2-4	TRBV15	ATSDRQGDIQY
many	TRBJ1-1	TRBV6-1	ASSALGTEAF
many	TRBJ2-5	TRBV7-3	ASSRVAGASETQY
NA	TRBJ1-1	TRBV6-5	ASSSSGQGYAF
many	TRBJ2-7	TRBV10-3	AISEFGGEQY
many	TRBJ2-2	TRBV9	ASSPLDRTGELF
NA	TRBJ2-7	TRBV5-1	ASSLAGRRVGGEQY
few	TRBJ1-4	TRBV29-1	SVEGTEGEKLF
many	TRBJ2-5	TRBV19	ASSTGRETQY
many	TRBJ1-1	TRBV20-1	SERGQSTEAF
NA	TRBJ2-3	TRBV6-4	ASSGLALIDTDTQY
many	TRBJ2-7	TRBV6-2/TRBV6-3	ASSPGLEASEQY
few	TRBJ2-2	TRBV11-2	ASSPPGRDTGELF
many	TRBJ2-7	TRBV9	ASSVRPGYEQY
many	TRBJ1-2	TRBV19	ASSASGTLYGYT
NA	TRBJ2-7	TRBV4-2	ASSPLMGGSNEQY
many	TRBJ2-7	TRBV12-3/TRBV12-4	ASSLGGPDEQY
few	TRBJ1-1	TRBV2	ASAWGRGRTEAF
NA	TRBJ2-4	TRBV11-2	ASSGEPGNIQY
NA	TRBJ2-2	TRBV10-3	AISESNRAGTNTGELF
many	TRBJ1-2	TRBV5-1	ARGVRRTFYGYT
many	TRBJ1-1	TRBV28	ASRRSTGGAEAF